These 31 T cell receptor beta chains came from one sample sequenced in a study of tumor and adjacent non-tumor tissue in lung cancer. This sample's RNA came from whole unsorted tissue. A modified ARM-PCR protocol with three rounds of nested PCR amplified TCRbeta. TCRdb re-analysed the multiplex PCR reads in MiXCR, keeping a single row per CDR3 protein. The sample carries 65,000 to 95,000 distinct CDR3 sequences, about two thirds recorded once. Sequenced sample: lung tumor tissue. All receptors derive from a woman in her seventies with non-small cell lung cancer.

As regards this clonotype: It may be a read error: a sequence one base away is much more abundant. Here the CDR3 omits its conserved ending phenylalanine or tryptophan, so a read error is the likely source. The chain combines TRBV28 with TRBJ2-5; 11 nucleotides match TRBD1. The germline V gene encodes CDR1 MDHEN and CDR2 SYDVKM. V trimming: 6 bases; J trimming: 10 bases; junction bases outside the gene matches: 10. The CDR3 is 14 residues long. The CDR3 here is CASRPPGQGDDQYL. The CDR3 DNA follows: TGTGCCAGCAGACCCCCGGGACAGGGGGATGACCAGTACCTC.

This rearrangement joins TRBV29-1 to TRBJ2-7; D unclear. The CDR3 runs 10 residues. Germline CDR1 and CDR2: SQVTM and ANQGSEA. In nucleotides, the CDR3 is TGCAGTTTTGGGACCTACGAGCAGTACTTC. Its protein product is CSFGTYEQYF.

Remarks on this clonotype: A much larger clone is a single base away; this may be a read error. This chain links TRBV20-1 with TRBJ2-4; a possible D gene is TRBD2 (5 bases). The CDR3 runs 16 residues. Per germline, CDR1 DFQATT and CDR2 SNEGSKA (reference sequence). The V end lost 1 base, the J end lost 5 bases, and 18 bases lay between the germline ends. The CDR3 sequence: CSARGASWRSENIQYF. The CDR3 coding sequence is TGCAGTGCTAGAGGAGCTAGCTGGAGATCGGAAAACATTCAGTACTTC.

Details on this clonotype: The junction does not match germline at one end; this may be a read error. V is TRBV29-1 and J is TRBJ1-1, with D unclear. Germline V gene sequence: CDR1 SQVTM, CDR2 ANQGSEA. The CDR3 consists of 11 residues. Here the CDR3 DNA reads TGCAGCGCCTGGATTGTATCTAAAGGACTCTTT. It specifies CSAWIVSKGLF.

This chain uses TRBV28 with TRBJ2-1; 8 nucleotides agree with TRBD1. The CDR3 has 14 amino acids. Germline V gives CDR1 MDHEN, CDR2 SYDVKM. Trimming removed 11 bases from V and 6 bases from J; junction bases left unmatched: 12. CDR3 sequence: CAGKLGTGPNEQFF. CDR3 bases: TGTGCCGGCAAGTTAGGGACAGGTCCCAATGAGCAGTTCTTC. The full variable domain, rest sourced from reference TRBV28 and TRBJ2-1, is DVKVTQSSRYLVKRTGEKVFLECVQDMDHENMFWYRQDPGLGLRLIYFSYDVKMKEKGDIPEGYSVSREKKERFSLILESASTNQTSMYLCAGKLGTGPNEQFFGPGTRLTVL.

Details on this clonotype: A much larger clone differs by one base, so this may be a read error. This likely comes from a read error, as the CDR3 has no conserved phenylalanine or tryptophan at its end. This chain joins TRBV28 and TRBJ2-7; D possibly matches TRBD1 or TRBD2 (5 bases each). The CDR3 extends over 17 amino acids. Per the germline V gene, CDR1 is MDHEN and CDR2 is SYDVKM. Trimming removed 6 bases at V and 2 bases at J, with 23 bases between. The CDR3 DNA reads TGTGCCAGCAGCCCTCCCCGACAGACTACAATTACCTACGAGCAGTACATC. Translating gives CASSPPRQTTITYEQYI.

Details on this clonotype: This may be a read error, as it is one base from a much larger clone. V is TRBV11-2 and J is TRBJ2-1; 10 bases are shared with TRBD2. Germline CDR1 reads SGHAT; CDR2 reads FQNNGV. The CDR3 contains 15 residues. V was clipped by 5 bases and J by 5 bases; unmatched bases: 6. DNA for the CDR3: TGTGCCAGCAGCCCCAGGACTAGCGGTAACAATGAGCAGTTCTTC. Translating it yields CASSPRTSGNNEQFF.

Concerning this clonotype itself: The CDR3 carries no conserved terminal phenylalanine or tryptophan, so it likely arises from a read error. CDR3 loop: CVSSRTGSLYNEQFL. The CDR3 DNA is TGTGTCAGCAGCCGGACCGGGTCGTTATACAATGAGCAGTTCCTC. The chain recombines TRBV11-3 with TRBJ2-1; D not resolved. CDR1 is SGHNT and CDR2 is YENEEA in the germline V gene. The CDR3 length is 15 residues.

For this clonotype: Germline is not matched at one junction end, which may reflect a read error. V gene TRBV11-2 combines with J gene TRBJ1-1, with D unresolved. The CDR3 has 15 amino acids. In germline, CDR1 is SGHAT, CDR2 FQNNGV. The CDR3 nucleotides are TGTGCAAGCAGCTTATTGTCGGGGAGGAAGCCTGAAGCTATCTTT. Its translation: CASSLLSGRKPEAIF.

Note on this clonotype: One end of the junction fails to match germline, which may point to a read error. Here the CDR3 reads CASSLMWVYDQYF. As DNA, the CDR3 is TGTGCCAGCAGTTTAATGTGGGTCTACGATCAGTACTTC. The chain couples TRBV12-3 or TRBV12-4 to TRBJ2-7, with D unresolved. This CDR3 region has 13 residues.

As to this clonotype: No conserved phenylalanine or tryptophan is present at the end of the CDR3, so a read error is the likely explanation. The CDR3 reads CARSQAGSDTQYY. The CDR3 bases are TGTGCCAGAAGCCAAGCGGGATCAGATACGCAGTATTAT. The genes are TRBV14 and TRBJ2-3, with TRBD2 matching 7 bases. CDR1 and CDR2 (germline): SGHDN, FVKESK. CDR3 length: 13 amino acids.

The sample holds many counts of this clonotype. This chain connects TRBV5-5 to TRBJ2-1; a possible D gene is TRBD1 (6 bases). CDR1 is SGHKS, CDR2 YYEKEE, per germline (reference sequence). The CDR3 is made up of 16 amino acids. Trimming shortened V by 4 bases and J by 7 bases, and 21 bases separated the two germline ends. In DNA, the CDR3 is TGTGCCAGCAGCCAACAAACTGGGGATACAGGGAATGAGCAGTTCTTC. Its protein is CASSQQTGDTGNEQFF.

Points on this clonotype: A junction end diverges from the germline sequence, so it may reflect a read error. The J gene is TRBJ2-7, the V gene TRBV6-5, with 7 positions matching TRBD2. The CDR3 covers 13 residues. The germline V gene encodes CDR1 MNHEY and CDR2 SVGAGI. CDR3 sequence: CARSWRESYEKYF. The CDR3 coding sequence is TGTGCCAGGAGTTGGCGGGAGTCCTACGAGAAGTACTTC.

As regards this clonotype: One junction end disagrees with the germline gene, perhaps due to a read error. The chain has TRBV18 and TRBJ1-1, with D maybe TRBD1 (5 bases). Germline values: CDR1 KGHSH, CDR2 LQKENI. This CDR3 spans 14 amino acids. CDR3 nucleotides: TGTGCCAGCTCCCTCAGGGCCGGGAACACTGAAACTTTCTTT. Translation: CASSLRAGNTETFF. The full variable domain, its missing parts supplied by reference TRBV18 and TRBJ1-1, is NAGVMQNPRHLVRRRGQEARLRCSPMKGHSHVYWYRQLPEEGLKFMVYLQKENIIDESGMPKERFSAEFPKEGPSILRIQQVVRGDSAAYFCASSLRAGNTETFFGQGTRLTVV.

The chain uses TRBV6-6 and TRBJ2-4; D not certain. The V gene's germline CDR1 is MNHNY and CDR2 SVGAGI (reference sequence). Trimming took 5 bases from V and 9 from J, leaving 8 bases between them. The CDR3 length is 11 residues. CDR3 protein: CASSLFGIQYF. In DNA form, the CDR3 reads TGTGCCAGCAGTCTGTTTGGCATTCAGTACTTC.

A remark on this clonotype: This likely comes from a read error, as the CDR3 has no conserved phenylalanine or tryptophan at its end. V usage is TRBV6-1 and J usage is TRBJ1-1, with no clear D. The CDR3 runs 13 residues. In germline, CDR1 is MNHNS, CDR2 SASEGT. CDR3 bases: TGTGCCAGCAGTATTAGGGCGAACACTGGAGCTTTCATT. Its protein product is CASSIRANTGAFI.

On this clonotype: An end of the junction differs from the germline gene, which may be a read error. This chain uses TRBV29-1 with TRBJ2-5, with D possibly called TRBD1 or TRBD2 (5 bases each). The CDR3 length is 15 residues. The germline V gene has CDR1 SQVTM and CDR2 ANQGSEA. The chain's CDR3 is CSVDGQDKRQQTQYF. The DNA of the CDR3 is TGCAGCGTTGATGGACAAGACAAGCGGCAACAGACTCAGTACTTC.

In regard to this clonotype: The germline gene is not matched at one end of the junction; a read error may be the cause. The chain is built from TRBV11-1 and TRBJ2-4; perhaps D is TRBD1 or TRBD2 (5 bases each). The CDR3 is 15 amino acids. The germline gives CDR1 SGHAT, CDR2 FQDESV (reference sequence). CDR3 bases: TGTGCCAGCAGTCCAACAGGTCTAGCCAATAACATTCAGTACTTC. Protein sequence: CASSPTGLANNIQYF.

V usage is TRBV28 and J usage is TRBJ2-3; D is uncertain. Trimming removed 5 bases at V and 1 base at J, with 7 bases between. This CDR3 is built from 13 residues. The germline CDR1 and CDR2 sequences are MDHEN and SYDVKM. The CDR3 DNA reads TGTGCCAGCAGTACCGATTGCACAGATACGCAGTATTTT. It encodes CASSTDCTDTQYF. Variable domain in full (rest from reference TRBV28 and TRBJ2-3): DVKVTQSSRYLVKRTGEKVFLECVQDMDHENMFWYRQDPGLGLRLIYFSYDVKMKEKGDIPEGYSVSREKKERFSLILESASTNQTSMYLCASSTDCTDTQYFGPGTRLTVL.

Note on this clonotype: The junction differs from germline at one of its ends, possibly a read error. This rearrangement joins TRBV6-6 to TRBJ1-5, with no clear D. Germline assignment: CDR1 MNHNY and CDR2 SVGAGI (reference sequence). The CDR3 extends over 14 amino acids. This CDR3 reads CAISYTDSNQPRHF. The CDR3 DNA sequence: TGTGCCATCAGTTACACGGATAGCAATCAGCCCCGGCATTTT.

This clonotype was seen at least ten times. The CDR3 loop reads CASSPRVLRTEAFF. The CDR3 coding sequence is TGCGCCAGCAGCCCCAGGGTTTTGAGGACTGAAGCTTTCTTT. The V and J genes are TRBV5-1 and TRBJ1-1; D might be TRBD1 (5 bases). The CDR3 spans 14 residues. CDR1 and CDR2 (germline): SGHRS, YFSETQ. V lost 4 bases and J lost 5, with 15 bases in between.

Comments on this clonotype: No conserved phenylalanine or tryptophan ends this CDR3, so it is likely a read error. CDR3 coding DNA: TGTGTCACCAGTGGGTTGTCGGATACGCAGTATTCT. Translated: CVTSGLSDTQYS. The chain employs TRBV24-1 and TRBJ2-3, with unresolved D. Germline V lookup: CDR1 KGHDR, CDR2 SFDVKD. The CDR3 length is 12 residues.

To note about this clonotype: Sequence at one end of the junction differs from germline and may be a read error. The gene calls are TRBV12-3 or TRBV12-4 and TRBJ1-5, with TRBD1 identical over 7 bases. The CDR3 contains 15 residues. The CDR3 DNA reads TGTGCCAGCAGTTTTGGACAGGTAGGTAATCAGTCCCAGCATTTT. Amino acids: CASSFGQVGNQSQHF.

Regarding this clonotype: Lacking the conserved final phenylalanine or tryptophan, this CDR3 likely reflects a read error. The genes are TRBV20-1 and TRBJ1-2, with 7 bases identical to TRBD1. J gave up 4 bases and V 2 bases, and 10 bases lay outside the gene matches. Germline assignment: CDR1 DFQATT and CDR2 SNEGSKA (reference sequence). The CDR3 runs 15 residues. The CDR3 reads CSARYQTNRGYGYTL. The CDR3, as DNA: TGCAGTGCTAGATATCAAACGAACAGGGGCTATGGCTACACCTTA.

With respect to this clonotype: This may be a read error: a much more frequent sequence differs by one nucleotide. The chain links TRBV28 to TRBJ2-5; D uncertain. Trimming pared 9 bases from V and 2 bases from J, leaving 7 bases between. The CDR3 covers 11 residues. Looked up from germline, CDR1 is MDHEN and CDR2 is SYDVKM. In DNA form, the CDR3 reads TGTGCCAGGAGTCGACAAGAGACCCAGTACTTC. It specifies CARSRQETQYF. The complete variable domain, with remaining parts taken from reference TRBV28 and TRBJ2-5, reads DVKVTQSSRYLVKRTGEKVFLECVQDMDHENMFWYRQDPGLGLRLIYFSYDVKMKEKGDIPEGYSVSREKKERFSLILESASTNQTSMYLCARSRQETQYFGPGTRLLVL.

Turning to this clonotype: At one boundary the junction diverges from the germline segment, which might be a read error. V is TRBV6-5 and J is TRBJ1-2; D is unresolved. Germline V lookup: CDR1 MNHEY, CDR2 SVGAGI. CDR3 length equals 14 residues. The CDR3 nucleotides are TGTGCCAGTAGTTCAGGAATGGGCGTTTTTGGCTACACCTTC. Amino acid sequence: CASSSGMGVFGYTF.

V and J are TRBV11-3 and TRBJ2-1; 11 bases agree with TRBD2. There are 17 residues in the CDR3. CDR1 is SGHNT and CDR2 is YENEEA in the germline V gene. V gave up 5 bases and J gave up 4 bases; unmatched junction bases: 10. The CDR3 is CASSPWTSGLPYNEQFF. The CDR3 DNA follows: TGTGCCAGCAGCCCGTGGACTAGCGGGCTCCCATACAATGAGCAGTTCTTC.

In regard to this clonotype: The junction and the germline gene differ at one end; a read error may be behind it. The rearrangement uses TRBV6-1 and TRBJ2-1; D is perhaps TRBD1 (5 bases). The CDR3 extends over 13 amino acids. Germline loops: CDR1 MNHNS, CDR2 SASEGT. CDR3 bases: TGTGCCAGCAGTGACCCCAGGGAAAATGGGCAGCTCTTC. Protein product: CASSDPRENGQLF.

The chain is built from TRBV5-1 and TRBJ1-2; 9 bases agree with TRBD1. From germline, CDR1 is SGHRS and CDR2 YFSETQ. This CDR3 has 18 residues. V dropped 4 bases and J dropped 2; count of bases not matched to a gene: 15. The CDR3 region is CASSRSTRGQGGNYGYTF. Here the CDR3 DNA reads TGCGCCAGCAGCCGCTCCACCCGGGGACAGGGAGGCAACTATGGCTACACCTTC. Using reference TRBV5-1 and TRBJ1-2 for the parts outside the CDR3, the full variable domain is KAGVTQTPRYLIKTRGQQVTLSCSPISGHRSVSWYQQTPGQGLQFLFEYFSETQRNKGNFPGRFSGRQFSNSRSEMNVSTLELGDSALYLCASSRSTRGQGGNYGYTFGSGTRLTVV.

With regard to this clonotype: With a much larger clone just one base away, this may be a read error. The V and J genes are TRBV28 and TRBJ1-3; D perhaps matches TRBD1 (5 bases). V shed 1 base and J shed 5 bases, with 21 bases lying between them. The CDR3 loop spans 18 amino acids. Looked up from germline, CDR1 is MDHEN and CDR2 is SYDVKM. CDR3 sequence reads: CASSLFKGPSTPRNTIYF. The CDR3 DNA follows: TGTGCCAGCAGTTTATTCAAGGGGCCCTCAACTCCTCGAAACACCATATATTTT.

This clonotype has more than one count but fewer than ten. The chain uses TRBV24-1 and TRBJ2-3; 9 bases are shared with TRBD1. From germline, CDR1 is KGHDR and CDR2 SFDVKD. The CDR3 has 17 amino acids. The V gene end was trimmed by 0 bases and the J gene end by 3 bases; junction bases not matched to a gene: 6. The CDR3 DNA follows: TGTGCCACCAGTGATTTGCGGGGACAGGGTGGTACAGATACGCAGTATTTT. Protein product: CATSDLRGQGGTDTQYF.